This TCR beta chain was profiled in a study of blood T cells in healthy people across ages. A sample-barcoded 5' primer and a J-beta primer mix were used in a second PCR of roughly 6 to 11 cycles. A tag from a template-switch adaptor with 12 random nucleotides marked each cDNA molecule. TCRdb used MiXCR to reprocess the 5' RACE reads, holding one entry per CDR3 protein. This sample has about 900,000 distinct CDR3 sequences, with 62% found just once. This clonotype was seen only a few times. Germline CDR1 reads SGHVS; CDR2 reads FQNEAQ. After removal of 5 bases from V and 7 bases from J, the junction contained 11 bases not matched to a gene. This CDR3 has 14 amino acids.

Sequenced material: blood. The chain is built from TRBV7-8 and TRBJ2-7, with 7 positions matching TRBD1. The TCR sequence derives from a man between 25 and 39 years old in good health. The CDR3 loop reads CASSAQQGTGEQYF. The CDR3 nucleotides read TGTGCCAGCAGCGCCCAACAGGGGACGGGGGAGCAGTACTTC.